These 11 T cell receptor beta chains came from one sample sequenced in a study of blood T cell repertoires in COVID-19. Generated by immunoSEQ multiplex PCR, the TCRdb table keeps only in-frame clones and is missing some. Of 210,000 or so clones listed, about nine tenths were seen once; the top ten hold less than 3.5%. The sample comprised peripheral blood. Source of these receptors: a woman aged 55-70 years with acute or convalescent COVID-19.

The chain recombines TRBV10-3 with TRBJ2-3; TRBD2 aligns across 7 bases. This CDR3 contains 15 residues. The ends lost 3 bases at V and 6 bases at J; junction bases unmatched: 9. The V gene's germline CDR1 is ENHRY and CDR2 SYGVKD. The CDR3: CAISDGGGPADTQYF. CDR3 DNA sequence: TGTGCCATCAGTGATGGGGGGGGTCCAGCGGATACGCAGTATTTT.

The rearrangement links TRBV18 to TRBJ1-1; the match to TRBD1 covers 9 bases. Per germline, CDR1 KGHSH and CDR2 LQKENI. CDR3 size: 15 residues. J was trimmed by 3 bases and V by 6 bases; bases with no gene match: 8. CDR3 nucleotides: TGTGCCAGCTCTACCATGACAGGGGGATACACTGAAGCTTTCTTT. It codes for CASSTMTGGYTEAFF.

The genes are TRBV21-1 and TRBJ2-1; whether TRBD2, the table's D call, matches the DNA was not checked. TRBV21-1 is listed as a pseudogene. There are 18 residues in the CDR3. CDR3: CASSNNGGTGASYNEQFF. DNA for the CDR3: TGTGCCAGCAGCAATAACGGGGGGACGGGGGCCTCCTACAATGAGCAGTTCTTC.

The chain joins TRBV7-9 to TRBJ2-3, with TRBD1 identical over 9 bases. Germline values: CDR1 SEHNR, CDR2 FQNEAQ (reference sequence). Trimming cost V 5 bases and J 5 bases; bases outside gene matches: 8. The CDR3 has 15 residues. In DNA form, the CDR3 reads TGTGCCAGCAGCCGAGCAGGACAGGGGAAAGATACGCAGTATTTT. This translates into CASSRAGQGKDTQYF.

The rearrangement uses TRBV16 and TRBJ1-6, with TRBD1 as a possible D gene (5 bases). Trimming shortened V by 4 bases and J by 14 bases, and 15 bases separated the two germline ends. In germline, CDR1 is KGHSY, CDR2 FQNENV. The CDR3 is 13 amino acids. In nucleotides, the CDR3 is TGTGCCAGCAGCCCAGGGCAGGGCTTAACCCTCCACTTT. This translates into CASSPGQGLTLHF. Based on the CDR3 plus reference TRBV16 and TRBJ1-6, the full variable domain is GEEVAQTPKHLVRGEGQKAKLYCAPIKGHSYVFWYQQVLKNEFKFLISFQNENVFDETGMPKERFSAKCLPNSPCSLEIQATKLEDSAVYFCASSPGQGLTLHFGNGTRLTVT.

The rearrangement links TRBV18 to TRBJ1-1, with 8 bases identical to TRBD1. The germline CDR1 and CDR2 sequences are KGHSH and LQKENI. The CDR3 loop spans 13 amino acids. V was pared by 3 bases and J by 8 bases, with 5 bases of the junction left unmatched. The CDR3 protein is CASSPGQGGEAFF. The DNA for the CDR3 is TGTGCCAGCTCACCTGGACAGGGCGGAGAAGCTTTCTTT.

CDR3 sequence (DNA): TGTGCCAGCAGCTCCCCTGGACTAGCAATGTACAATGAGCAGTTCTTC. Residues: CASSSPGLAMYNEQFF. The genes are TRBV7-9 and TRBJ2-1, with 8 bases matching TRBD2. CDR1 SEHNR and CDR2 FQNEAQ come from the germline V gene (reference sequence). J lost 4 bases, V lost 4 bases, and 9 bases had no gene match. This CDR3 spans 16 amino acids. Based on the CDR3 plus reference TRBV7-9 and TRBJ2-1, the full variable domain is DTGVSQNPRHKITKRGQNVTFRCDPISEHNRLYWYRQTLGQGPEFLTYFQNEAQLEKSRLLSDRFSAERPKGSFSTLEIQRTEQGDSAMYLCASSSPGLAMYNEQFFGPGTRLTVL.

V usage is TRBV9 and J usage is TRBJ2-7; possibly TRBD2 for D (6 bases). V lost 3 bases, J lost 3 bases, and 13 bases lay in between. The germline gives CDR1 SGDLS, CDR2 YYNGEE. The CDR3 sequence is 14 residues long. CDR3 loop: CASSATGTLYEQYF. The CDR3, as DNA: TGTGCCAGCAGCGCCACCGGGACTCTCTACGAGCAGTACTTC.

The sample holds one count of this clone. The chain couples TRBV7-2 to TRBJ2-3; 11 nucleotides align to TRBD2. J gave up 7 bases and V 5 bases, and 8 bases lay outside the gene matches. This CDR3 comprises 15 residues. CDR1 is SGHTA, CDR2 FQGNSA, per germline. The CDR3 DNA sequence: TGTGCCAGCAGCGCGACTAGCGGGGACGTTCATACGCAGTATTTT. It codes for CASSATSGDVHTQYF.

This clone is a singleton in its sample. V usage is TRBV5-1 and J usage is TRBJ1-3; TRBD1 aligns across 9 bases. The germline V gene encodes CDR1 SGHRS and CDR2 YFSETQ. The length of the CDR3 is 18 residues. With V trimmed by 0 bases and J by 3 bases, 10 bases remained unmatched. CDR3 protein: CASSLVPGQGRFGNTIYF. CDR3 sequence (DNA): TGCGCCAGCAGCTTGGTCCCTGGACAGGGGAGATTTGGAAACACCATATATTTT.

The chain uses TRBV27 and TRBJ1-1; D may be TRBD1 (6 bases). V gave up 5 bases and J gave up 1 base, with 11 bases separating them. This CDR3 region has 14 residues. CDR1 and CDR2 (germline): MNHEY, SMNVEV (reference sequence). CDR3 residues: CASSPQGWNTEAFF. The CDR3, as DNA: TGTGCCAGCAGTCCACAGGGATGGAACACTGAAGCTTTCTTT.